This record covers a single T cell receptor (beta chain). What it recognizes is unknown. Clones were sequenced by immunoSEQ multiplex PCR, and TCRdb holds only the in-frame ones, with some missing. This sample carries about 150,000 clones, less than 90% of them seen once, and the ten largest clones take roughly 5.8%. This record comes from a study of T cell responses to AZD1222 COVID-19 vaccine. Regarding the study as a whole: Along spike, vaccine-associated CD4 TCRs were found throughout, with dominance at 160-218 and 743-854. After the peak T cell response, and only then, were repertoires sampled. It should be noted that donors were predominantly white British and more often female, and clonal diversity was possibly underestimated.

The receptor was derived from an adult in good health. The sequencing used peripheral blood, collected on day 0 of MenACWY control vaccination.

The CDR3 DNA sequence: TGTGCCAGTAGTGCCGACAGCACCCACCGGGAGCTGTTTTTT. Amino acids: CASSADSTHRELFF. The rearrangement joins TRBV19 to TRBJ2-2; TRBD1 is a possible D gene (5 bases). The V end lost 5 bases, the J end lost 9 bases, and 16 bases lay between the germline ends. Per the germline V gene, CDR1 is LNHDA and CDR2 is SQIVND (reference sequence). CDR3 size: 14 residues.